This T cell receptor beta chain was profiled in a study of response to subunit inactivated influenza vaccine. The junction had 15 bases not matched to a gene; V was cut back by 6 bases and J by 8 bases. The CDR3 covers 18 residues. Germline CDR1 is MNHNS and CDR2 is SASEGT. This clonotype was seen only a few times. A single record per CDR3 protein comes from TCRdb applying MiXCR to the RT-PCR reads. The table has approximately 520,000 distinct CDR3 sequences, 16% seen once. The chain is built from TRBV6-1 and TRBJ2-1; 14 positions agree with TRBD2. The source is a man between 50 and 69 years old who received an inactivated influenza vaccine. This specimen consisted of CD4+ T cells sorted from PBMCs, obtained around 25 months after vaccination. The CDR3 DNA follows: TGTGCCAGCAGGAAAGAAGGGACTAGCGGGAGTCGAACCTATGAGCAGTTCTTC. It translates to CASRKEGTSGSRTYEQFF.